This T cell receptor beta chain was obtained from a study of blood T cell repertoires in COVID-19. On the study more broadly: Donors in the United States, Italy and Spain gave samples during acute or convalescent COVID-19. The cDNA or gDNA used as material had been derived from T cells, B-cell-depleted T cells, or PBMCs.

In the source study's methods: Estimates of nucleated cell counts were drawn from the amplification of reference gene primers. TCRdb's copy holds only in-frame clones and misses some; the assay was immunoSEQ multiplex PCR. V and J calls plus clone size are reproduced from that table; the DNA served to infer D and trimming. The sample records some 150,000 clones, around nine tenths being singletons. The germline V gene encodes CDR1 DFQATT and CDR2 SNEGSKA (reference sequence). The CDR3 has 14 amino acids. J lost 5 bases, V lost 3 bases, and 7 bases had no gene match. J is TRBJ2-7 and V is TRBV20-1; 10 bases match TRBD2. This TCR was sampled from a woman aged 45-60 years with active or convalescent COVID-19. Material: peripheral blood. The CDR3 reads CSASSSGRHHEQYF. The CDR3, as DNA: TGCAGTGCTAGTAGTAGCGGGAGGCACCACGAGCAGTACTTC.